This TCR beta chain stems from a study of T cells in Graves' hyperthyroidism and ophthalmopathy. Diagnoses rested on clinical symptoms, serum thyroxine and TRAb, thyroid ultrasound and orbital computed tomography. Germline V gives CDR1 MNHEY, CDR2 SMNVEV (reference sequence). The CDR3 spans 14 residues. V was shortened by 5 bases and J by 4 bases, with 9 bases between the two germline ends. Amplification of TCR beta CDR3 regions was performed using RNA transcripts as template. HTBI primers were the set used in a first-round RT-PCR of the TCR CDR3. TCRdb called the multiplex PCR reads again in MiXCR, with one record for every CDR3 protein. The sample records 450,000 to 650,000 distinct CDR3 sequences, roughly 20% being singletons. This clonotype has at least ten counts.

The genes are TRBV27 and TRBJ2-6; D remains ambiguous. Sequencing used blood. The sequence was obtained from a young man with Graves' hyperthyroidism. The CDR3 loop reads CASSRGPGANVLTF. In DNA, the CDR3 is TGTGCCAGCAGTCGCGGTCCCGGGGCCAACGTCCTGACTTTC.